Included here is one T cell receptor beta chain sequence, with context. Its antigen is unknown. Measured with immunoSEQ multiplex PCR; TCRdb has only the in-frame clones, and not every one. The sample contains millions of clones, more than 80% of which appear only once. The CDR3 has 13 amino acids. Trimming took off 2 bases at V and 2 bases at J, with 8 bases between the two ends. Germline-derived CDR1 and CDR2 are SGHTS and YDEGEE. These data originate in a study of shared clonotypes between healthy human individuals. Study overall: Used for every donor were three CD4 naive, three CD4 memory, two CD8 naive and one CD8 memory plate. Study-level points and caveats: Estimated clonotype richness was generally higher in naive than memory subsets.

The sequence derives from a man between 18 and 35 years old in good health. Input material: naive CD4+ T cells sorted from blood. Subset here: CD45RA+ positively selected. The chain has TRBV5-8 and TRBJ2-7; no clear D. The chain's CDR3 is CASSLQVTYEQYF. CDR3 nucleotide sequence: TGTGCCAGCAGCTTACAAGTTACCTACGAGCAGTACTTC.